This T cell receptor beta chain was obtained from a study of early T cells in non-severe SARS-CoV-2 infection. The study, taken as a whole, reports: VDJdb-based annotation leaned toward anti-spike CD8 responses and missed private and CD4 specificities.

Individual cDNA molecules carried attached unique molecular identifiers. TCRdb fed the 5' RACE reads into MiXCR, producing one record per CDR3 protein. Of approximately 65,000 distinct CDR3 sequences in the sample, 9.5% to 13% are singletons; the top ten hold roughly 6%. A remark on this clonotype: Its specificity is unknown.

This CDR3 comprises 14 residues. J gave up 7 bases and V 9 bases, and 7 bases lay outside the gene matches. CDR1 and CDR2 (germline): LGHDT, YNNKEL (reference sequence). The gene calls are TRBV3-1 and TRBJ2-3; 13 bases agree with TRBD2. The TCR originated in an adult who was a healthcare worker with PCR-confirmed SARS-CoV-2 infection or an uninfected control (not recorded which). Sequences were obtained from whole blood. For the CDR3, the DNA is TGTGCCAGTTGGACTAGCGGGAGTCTGAATACGCAGTATTTT. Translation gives CASWTSGSLNTQYF.